Each of the 5 T cell receptor beta chains below was sequenced from the same sample in a study of T cells in Graves' hyperthyroidism and ophthalmopathy. TCR beta CDR3 regions were amplified from RNA. HTBI primers were employed in a first-round RT-PCR of the TCR CDR3. In TCRdb, the multiplex PCR reads were re-called with MiXCR into one record per CDR3 protein. Of about half a million distinct CDR3 sequences in the sample, around 15% were seen once. Sequences were obtained from blood. All receptors derive from a woman aged 25 to 39 with Graves' ophthalmopathy.

This clonotype was seen more than once but under ten times. The CDR3 loop reads CATSDRQGEDTDTQYF. For the CDR3, the DNA is TGTGCCACCAGTGATAGACAGGGGGAGGACACAGATACGCAGTATTTT. The chain combines TRBV24-1 with TRBJ2-3; 9 nucleotides agree with TRBD1. V lost 3 bases to trimming and J lost 2 bases; unmatched junction nucleotides: 5. The CDR3 totals 16 residues. Germline CDR1 is KGHDR and CDR2 is SFDVKD.

This clonotype was detected ten times or more. The genes are TRBV7-9 and TRBJ2-5; D is perhaps TRBD2 (5 bases). The germline CDR1 and CDR2 sequences are SEHNR and FQNEAQ (reference sequence). Trimming cost V 2 bases and J 1 base, with 8 bases left between them. CDR3 length equals 14 residues. The CDR3 is CASSLHEGQETQYF. CDR3 DNA sequence: TGTGCCAGCAGCTTACACGAGGGCCAAGAGACCCAGTACTTC.

This clonotype was observed a few times. V gene TRBV15 combines with J gene TRBJ2-7; 8 nucleotides line up with TRBD2. From germline, CDR1 is LNHNV and CDR2 YYDKDF (reference sequence). The CDR3 runs 16 residues. V lost 0 bases and J lost 5; bases outside the gene matches: 9. CDR3 sequence: CATSRDPAGVVNEQYF. Here the CDR3 DNA reads TGTGCCACCAGCAGAGATCCAGCGGGAGTGGTTAACGAGCAGTACTTC.

This clonotype was detected ten times or more. V usage is TRBV30 and J usage is TRBJ2-3; D may be TRBD1 (6 bases). CDR3 length: 11 amino acids. CDR1 and CDR2 (germline): GTSNPN, SVGIG (reference sequence). Trimming removed 0 bases at V and 10 bases at J, with 8 bases between. The CDR3 nucleotides read TGTGCCTGGAGTGTACAGGGTGCGCAGTATTTT. Its translation is CAWSVQGAQYF.

In its sample, this clonotype was seen many times. J is TRBJ2-1 and V is TRBV28, with D hard to call. CDR3 length equals 15 residues. Trimming took 6 bases from V and 5 from J, leaving 17 bases between them. Germline lookup yields CDR1 MDHEN and CDR2 SYDVKM. CDR3 nucleotides: TGTGCCAGCAGAGGCATACGGGTCGAACACAATGAGCAGTTCTTC. Amino acid sequence: CASRGIRVEHNEQFF.